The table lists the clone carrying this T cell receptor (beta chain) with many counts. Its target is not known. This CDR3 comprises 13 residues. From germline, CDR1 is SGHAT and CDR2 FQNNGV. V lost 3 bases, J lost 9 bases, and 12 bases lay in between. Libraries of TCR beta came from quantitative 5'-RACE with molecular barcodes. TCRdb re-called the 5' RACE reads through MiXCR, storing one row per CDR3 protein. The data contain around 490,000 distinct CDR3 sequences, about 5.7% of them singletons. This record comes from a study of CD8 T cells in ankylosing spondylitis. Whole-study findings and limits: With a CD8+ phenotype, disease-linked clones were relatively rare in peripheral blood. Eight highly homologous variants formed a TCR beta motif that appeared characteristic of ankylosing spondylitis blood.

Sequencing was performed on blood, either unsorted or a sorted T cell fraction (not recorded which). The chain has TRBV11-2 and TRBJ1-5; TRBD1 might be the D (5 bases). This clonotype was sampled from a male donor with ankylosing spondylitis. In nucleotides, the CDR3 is TGTGCCAGCAGCTTCGACGGGGGGTGGCCCCAGCATTTT. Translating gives CASSFDGGWPQHF.